These 27 T cell receptor beta chains were sequenced from one sample in a study of cytomegalovirus exposure and HLA in healthy donors. The PCR was carried out with 60 Vbeta primers and 13 Jbeta primers. The assay was immunoSEQ multiplex PCR, and TCRdb's table has in-frame clones only and misses some. The sample shows roughly 110,000 clones, under 85% of them seen only once. Material for sequencing was PBMCs. These receptors all come from a male donor in good health and CMV-seronegative.

The chain couples TRBV4-1 to TRBJ2-3, with a tentative D call TRBD1 (5 bases). Trimming left V 4 bases short and J 6 bases short, with 14 bases between. The CDR3 length is 14 residues. CDR1 MGHRA and CDR2 YSYEKL come from the germline V gene. The DNA for the CDR3 is TGCGCCAGCAGCCGGGGCCTCTTGGCGGATACGCAGTATTTT. Amino acid sequence: CASSRGLLADTQYF.

This clone has only one observation. The chain recombines TRBV27 with TRBJ2-5; 8 bases are shared with TRBD1. The J call may be incorrect, as the DNA end agrees better with TRBJ2-7. This CDR3 spans 15 amino acids. CDR1 and CDR2 (germline): MNHEY, SMNVEV (reference sequence). The CDR3 nucleotides are TGTGCCAGCAGTCCCAAACCTATGACAGGGGACGAGCAGTACTTC. It specifies CASSPKPMTGDEQYF.

The rearrangement links TRBV9 to TRBJ2-5; D might be TRBD2 (5 bases). Between the trimmed V and J ends, which lost 3 bases and 5 bases, there was a span of 11 bases. This CDR3 is built from 13 residues. CDR1 and CDR2 (germline): SGDLS, YYNGEE. The CDR3 bases are TGTGCCAGCAGCGGAACCCCGGGGGAGACCCAGTACTTC. Protein sequence: CASSGTPGETQYF.

The chain joins TRBV19 to TRBJ1-2; maybe TRBD1 (6 bases). The V gene's germline CDR1 is LNHDA and CDR2 SQIVND (reference sequence). With 6 bases removed from V and 4 bases from J, the gap between germline ends came to 9 bases. This CDR3 is built from 12 residues. CDR3 loop: CASSRQAYGYTF. CDR3 nucleotides: TGTGCCAGTAGCCGACAGGCCTATGGCTACACCTTC.

The V call is TRBV7-6, the J call TRBJ1-2; 11 bases fit TRBD1. J was trimmed by 5 bases and V by 4 bases; bases with no gene match: 3. Germline CDR1 and CDR2: SGHVS and FNYEAQ. This CDR3 region has 14 residues. The CDR3 is CASSSGQGEYGYTF. In DNA, the CDR3 is TGTGCCAGCAGCTCGGGACAGGGGGAATATGGCTACACCTTC.

On this clone itself: One end of the junction varies from germline; a read error may be responsible. This sample also contains other DNA sequences that code for the same CDR3. This rearrangement joins TRBV5-1 to TRBJ2-3; unclear D gene. The CDR3 consists of 14 residues. In germline, CDR1 is SGHRS, CDR2 YFSETQ. DNA of the CDR3: TGCGCTAGCAGCTTCGGAGCGATCACAGATACGCAGTATTTT. The encoded protein is CASSFGAITDTQYF.

This clone was picked up one time. The CDR3 is CASSLVLAGDEQFF. The DNA of the CDR3 is TGTGCCAGCAGTTTAGTTCTAGCGGGAGATGAGCAGTTCTTC. The V and J genes are TRBV27 and TRBJ2-1, with 10 bases lining up with TRBD2. The germline CDR1 and CDR2 sequences are MNHEY and SMNVEV (reference sequence). V lost 2 bases and J lost 8; bases outside the gene matches: 3. This CDR3 has 14 residues.

This clone was counted between two and nine times. V is TRBV28 and J is TRBJ2-2, with a tentative D call TRBD2 (6 bases). Trimming pared 6 bases from V and 5 bases from J, leaving 16 bases between. The CDR3 has 15 residues. Germline values: CDR1 MDHEN, CDR2 SYDVKM. The CDR3 is CASSRDLTGTGELFF. In DNA form, the CDR3 reads TGTGCCAGCAGCCGGGACTTGACGGGGACCGGGGAGCTGTTTTTT.

The chain uses TRBV30 and TRBJ2-1, with D possibly matching TRBD1 (5 bases). V was shortened by 4 bases and J by 2 bases, with 15 bases between the two germline ends. Per the germline V gene, CDR1 is GTSNPN and CDR2 is SVGIG (reference sequence). This CDR3 is built from 15 residues. For the CDR3, the DNA is TGTGCCTGGAACTTCGTTCTGGGGCCCTACAATGAGCAGTTCTTC. Amino acid sequence: CAWNFVLGPYNEQFF. The whole variable domain, remainder taken from reference TRBV30 and TRBJ2-1, is SQTIHQWPATLVQPVGSPLSLECTVEGTSNPNLYWYRQAAGRGLQLLFYSVGIGQISSEVPQNLSASRPQDRQFILSSKKLLLSDSGFYLCAWNFVLGPYNEQFFGPGTRLTVL.

The chain has TRBV29-1 and TRBJ1-4, with D possibly TRBD1 on 6 matching bases. CDR3 length equals 14 residues. CDR1 and CDR2 (germline): SQVTM, ANQGSEA. Trimming cost V 5 bases and J 3 bases, with 13 bases left between them. Written as DNA, the CDR3 is TGCAGCGTTTCCAACAGGGCCGCTAATGAAAAACTGTTTTTT. Its protein product is CSVSNRAANEKLFF.

The chain uses TRBV5-6 and TRBJ2-5; maybe TRBD1 (5 bases). This CDR3 has 14 amino acids. V was cut by 7 bases and J by 5 bases, with 18 bases left in between. The germline CDR1 and CDR2 sequences are SGHDT and YYEEEE. The DNA for the CDR3 is TGTGCCAGCGCCCTGAGGTCAGGGATGGAGACCCAGTACTTC. Amino acid sequence: CASALRSGMETQYF.

This chain links TRBV28 with TRBJ1-1; 8 nucleotides line up with TRBD1. This CDR3 contains 12 residues. Germline trimming cut 10 bases from V and 8 bases from J; bases unmatched to any gene: 9. Germline CDR1 is MDHEN and CDR2 is SYDVKM. DNA of the CDR3: TGTGCCATCACAACCGGGACAGGAGAAGCTTTCTTT. This sequence encodes CAITTGTGEAFF. Supplemented by reference TRBV28 and TRBJ1-1, the full variable domain reads DVKVTQSSRYLVKRTGEKVFLECVQDMDHENMFWYRQDPGLGLRLIYFSYDVKMKEKGDIPEGYSVSREKKERFSLILESASTNQTSMYLCAITTGTGEAFFGQGTRLTVV.

This clone was seen only a few times. The chain is built from TRBV28 and TRBJ2-2; 7 bases are shared with TRBD2. This CDR3 spans 17 amino acids. V was clipped by 5 bases and J by 1 base; unmatched bases: 10. Germline values: CDR1 MDHEN, CDR2 SYDVKM. CDR3 sequence: CASSPFGGTQNTGELFF. The CDR3 DNA reads TGTGCCAGCAGTCCCTTCGGGGGGACGCAGAACACCGGGGAGCTGTTTTTT.

The chain combines TRBV9 with TRBJ2-3, with 10 bases fitting TRBD1. V was clipped by 3 bases and J by 0 bases; unmatched bases: 1. This CDR3 has 15 residues. Germline CDR1 reads SGDLS; CDR2 reads YYNGEE. The CDR3 DNA follows: TGTGCCAGCAGCGCGGGACAGGGGAGCACAGATACGCAGTATTTT. As protein: CASSAGQGSTDTQYF.

V and J are TRBV29-1 and TRBJ1-5; D may be TRBD1 (5 bases). The germline V gene has CDR1 SQVTM and CDR2 ANQGSEA. The CDR3 totals 13 residues. V lost 8 bases, J lost 3 bases, and 14 bases lay in between. CDR3: CSTGDSPNQPQHF. The CDR3 DNA reads as TGCAGCACCGGAGACAGCCCCAATCAGCCCCAGCATTTT.

The rearrangement links TRBV7-3 to TRBJ2-2; the D gene is possibly TRBD2 (6 bases). Trimming took off 3 bases at V and 6 bases at J, with 8 bases between the two ends. Germline V gene sequence: CDR1 SGHTA, CDR2 FQGTGA. This CDR3 contains 13 residues. The CDR3 coding sequence is TGTGCCAGCAGCTTCGGAGGGGCCGGGGAGCTGTTTTTT. The encoded protein is CASSFGGAGELFF.

This clone was recorded a few times. The rearrangement joins TRBV6-1 to TRBJ1-1; TRBD1 might be the D (6 bases). CDR3 length equals 15 residues. Trimming took off 5 bases at V and 0 bases at J, with 13 bases between the two ends. Germline CDR1 and CDR2: MNHNS and SASEGT. The CDR3 sequence is CASSNRAILNTEAFF. CDR3 nucleotide sequence: TGTGCCAGCAGTAACAGGGCCATACTGAACACTGAAGCTTTCTTT.

The V and J genes are TRBV29-1 and TRBJ2-3; 7 bases are a match to TRBD2. V was clipped by 3 bases and J by 5 bases; unmatched bases: 14. From germline, CDR1 is SQVTM and CDR2 ANQGSEA. This CDR3 is built from 16 residues. CDR3 sequence: CSVEVRKAGVGDTQYF. The CDR3 nucleotides read TGCAGCGTTGAGGTTCGGAAGGCGGGAGTGGGAGATACGCAGTATTTT.

The chain carries TRBV7-8 and TRBJ2-1, with D possibly being TRBD2 (6 bases). Germline V CDR1 and CDR2: SGHVS, FQNEAQ. The CDR3 totals 15 residues. V was pared by 6 bases and J by 1 base, with 13 bases between. CDR3 protein: CASRPSGPSYNEQFF. DNA for the CDR3: TGTGCCAGCAGACCGAGCGGGCCATCCTACAATGAGCAGTTCTTC.

The chain is built from TRBV6-1 and TRBJ2-1; TRBD2 agrees at 12 bases. Germline lookup yields CDR1 MNHNS and CDR2 SASEGT. The CDR3 covers 16 residues. The junction had 6 bases not matched to a gene; V was cut back by 0 bases and J by 9 bases. In DNA form, the CDR3 reads TGTGCCAGCAGTGAAGCGGGACTAGCGGGTTGGTCTGAGCAGTTCTTC. Translating it yields CASSEAGLAGWSEQFF.

The V and J genes are TRBV7-9 and TRBJ2-5; 7 nucleotides align to TRBD1. From germline, CDR1 is SEHNR and CDR2 FQNEAQ (reference sequence). V was pared by 5 bases and J by 3 bases, with 15 bases of the junction left unmatched. The CDR3 has 17 amino acids. In DNA form, the CDR3 reads TGTGCCAGCAGCCACCAAAGTTTTCGGGACAGAAAAGAGACCCAGTACTTC. It specifies CASSHQSFRDRKETQYF.

V is TRBV2 and J is TRBJ2-2; TRBD2 agrees at 8 bases. From germline, CDR1 is SNHLY and CDR2 FYNNEI. The CDR3 consists of 15 residues. Germline trimming cut 6 bases from V and 0 bases from J; bases unmatched to any gene: 3. The CDR3, as DNA: TGTGCCAGCAGGGGGACTAGTCCGAACACCGGGGAGCTGTTTTTT. Translated: CASRGTSPNTGELFF.

This clone was seen only a few times. The rearrangement uses TRBV4-1 and TRBJ2-7; D gene uncertain. V lost 0 bases to trimming and J lost 3 bases, with 6 bases between them. The CDR3 runs 13 residues. Germline lookup yields CDR1 MGHRA and CDR2 YSYEKL. The CDR3 nucleotides read TGCGCCAGCAGCCAAGATCGCGACTACGAGCAGTACTTC. Amino acid sequence: CASSQDRDYEQYF.

This sequence joins TRBV10-1 and TRBJ2-1; 10 bases are shared with TRBD2. This CDR3 region has 16 residues. Losses at the gene ends were 3 bases for V and 9 bases for J; bases not matched to a gene: 11. CDR1 and CDR2 (germline): WNHNN, SYGVQD (reference sequence). The CDR3 here is CASSDPTLAGVSEQFF. CDR3 DNA: TGCGCCAGCAGTGACCCTACCCTAGCGGGAGTTAGTGAGCAGTTCTTC.

This clone has a single count. V usage is TRBV6-6 and J usage is TRBJ2-2, with D possibly TRBD2 on 6 matching bases. With 5 bases removed from V and 3 bases from J, the gap between germline ends came to 13 bases. Germline CDR1 and CDR2: MNHNY and SVGAGI (reference sequence). The CDR3 consists of 15 residues. CDR3 sequence (DNA): TGTGCCAGCAGTGGACTACACGGGGACACCGGGGAGCTGTTTTTT. Translation: CASSGLHGDTGELFF.

The sample holds one count of this clone. The chain employs TRBV11-2 and TRBJ2-1; 9 bases map to TRBD1. Germline lookup yields CDR1 SGHAT and CDR2 FQNNGV. The CDR3 consists of 16 residues. The junction had 6 bases not matched to a gene; V was cut back by 1 base and J by 5 bases. The CDR3 sequence is CASSLGDRAFHNEQFF. CDR3 bases: TGTGCCAGCAGCTTAGGGGACAGGGCTTTTCACAATGAGCAGTTCTTC. The full variable domain, in which reference TRBV11-2 and TRBJ2-1 provide the parts outside the CDR3, is EAGVAQSPRYKIIEKRQSVAFWCNPISGHATLYWYQQILGQGPKLLIQFQNNGVVDDSQLPKDRFSAERLKGVDSTLKIQPAKLEDSAVYLCASSLGDRAFHNEQFFGPGTRLTVL.

The chain carries TRBV5-4 and TRBJ2-1; TRBD2 matches at 9 bases. Unmatched junction bases numbered 16, after V lost 4 bases and J lost 8 bases. CDR1 and CDR2 from the germline V gene are SGHNT and YYREEE (reference sequence). The CDR3 has 17 residues. The CDR3 here is CASSPGGGWAGGHEQFF. Written as DNA, the CDR3 is TGTGCCAGCAGCCCCGGGGGAGGCTGGGCGGGAGGGCATGAGCAGTTCTTC.